The 22 T cell receptor beta chains below were found in one sample sequenced in a study of persistence of HIV-infected CD4 T cells. This was the immunoSEQ version 4 assay in survey mode. Repertoires were generated with immunoSEQ multiplex PCR, while TCRdb's copy carries only in-frame clones and drops some. The table shows around 35,000 clones, with 87% occurring only once. Cells were stimulated nonspecifically with anti-CD3/anti-CD28 magnetic beads. Responding CD4+ T cells were sorted by upregulation of both CD40 ligand and CD69. No antigen has been assigned to these receptors. The sequencing here drew on CD4+ T cells sorted from PBMCs after roughly 17-hour stimulation, taken from a patient who received antiretroviral therapy. Every receptor here comes from an adult man with HIV who was CMV-seropositive.

The chain has TRBV7-8 and TRBJ2-5; possible D gene TRBD2, 6 bases. The CDR3 runs to 16 residues. Trimming shortened V by 0 bases and J by 6 bases, and 17 bases separated the two germline ends. Per germline, CDR1 SGHVS and CDR2 FQNEAQ. The DNA of the CDR3 is TGTGCCAGCAGCTTAGCCCCTCGACGGGAGTGGCAGACCCAGTACTTC. Residues: CASSLAPRREWQTQYF. Together with reference TRBV7-8 and TRBJ2-5, the CDR3 gives the full variable domain: GAGVSQSPRYKVAKRGQDVALRCDPISGHVSLFWYQQALGQGPEFLTYFQNEAQLDKSGLPSDRFFAERPEGSVSTLKIQRTQQEDSAVYLCASSLAPRREWQTQYFGPGTRLLVL.

This rearrangement joins TRBV5-4 to TRBJ1-2; TRBD1 is a possible D gene (5 bases). Germline V gene lookup returns CDR1 SGHNT and CDR2 YYREEE (reference sequence). The CDR3 runs 15 residues. V was shortened by 3 bases and J by 8 bases, with 20 bases between the two germline ends. The DNA for the CDR3 is TGTGCCAGCAGCTCCGGGACCCAGGATTGGTGGGGCTACACCTTC. Its protein product is CASSSGTQDWWGYTF.

This chain uses TRBV6-5 with TRBJ1-5; D gene unclear. The CDR3 totals 13 residues. Trimming removed 5 bases at V and 5 bases at J, with 10 bases between. The germline V gene encodes CDR1 MNHEY and CDR2 SVGAGI. The CDR3 region has the DNA TGTGCCAGCAGTCAAACTACCTATCAGCCCCAGCATTTT. It encodes CASSQTTYQPQHF.

V and J are TRBV2 and TRBJ2-1; 9 nucleotides match TRBD1. Germline CDR1 is SNHLY and CDR2 is FYNNEI. The trim removed 7 bases at V and 4 bases at J, leaving 8 bases unmatched. The CDR3 has 15 amino acids. This CDR3 is CASTSGGQGYNEQFF. CDR3 coding DNA: TGTGCCAGCACTTCAGGGGGACAGGGTTACAATGAGCAGTTCTTC.

The V gene is TRBV6-5, the J gene TRBJ1-2; D may be TRBD1 (5 bases). The V end was cut by 2 bases, the J end by 2 bases, with 15 bases between. This CDR3 spans 16 amino acids. CDR1 MNHEY and CDR2 SVGAGI come from the germline V gene. This CDR3 reads CASSYDPPQGNYGYTF. The CDR3 DNA sequence: TGTGCCAGCAGTTACGACCCCCCGCAGGGAAACTATGGCTACACCTTC.

The gene calls are TRBV19 and TRBJ2-1; D gene unclear. The germline CDR1 and CDR2 sequences are LNHDA and SQIVND (reference sequence). The CDR3 runs to 16 residues. V was shortened by 0 bases and J by 3 bases, with 12 bases between the two germline ends. The CDR3 DNA sequence: TGTGCCAGTAGTATAGACCTCCTTGGGCTCTACAATGAGCAGTTCTTC. Translation gives CASSIDLLGLYNEQFF.

This chain connects TRBV6-5 to TRBJ1-1; D is ambiguous. The CDR3 is made up of 11 amino acids. The V end was cut by 7 bases, the J end by 10 bases, with 13 bases between. Germline V gene data show CDR1 as MNHEY and CDR2 as SVGAGI. CDR3: CASTYTARAFF. As DNA, the CDR3 is TGTGCCAGCACCTACACCGCCAGAGCTTTCTTT.

V usage is TRBV19 and J usage is TRBJ1-1; possible D gene TRBD1, 5 bases. CDR3 size: 13 residues. CDR1 is LNHDA and CDR2 is SQIVND in the germline V gene (reference sequence). V dropped 5 bases and J dropped 9 bases, with 16 bases sitting between them. DNA for the CDR3: TGTGCCAGTAGTCTCAGGACATCCCTGAAAGCTTTCTTT. Protein sequence: CASSLRTSLKAFF.

The chain recombines TRBV7-3 with TRBJ2-6, with TRBD2 identical over 8 bases. The CDR3 totals 18 residues. Germline values: CDR1 SGHTA, CDR2 FQGTGA. V trimming: 4 bases; J trimming: 2 bases; junction bases outside the gene matches: 10. The CDR3 DNA sequence: TGTGCCAGCAGCTCTCACGGTCGGGGGGGCGCTGGGGCCAACGTCCTGACTTTC. Encoded protein: CASSSHGRGGAGANVLTF. Combining the CDR3 with reference TRBV7-3 and TRBJ2-6 gives the whole variable domain GAGVSQTPSNKVTEKGKYVELRCDPISGHTALYWYRQSLGQGPEFLIYFQGTGAADDSGLPNDRFFAVRPEGSVSTLKIQRTERGDSAVYLCASSSHGRGGAGANVLTFGAGSRLTVL.

This clone has more than one count but fewer than ten. The rearrangement uses TRBV5-4 and TRBJ1-1; no reliable D call. Trimming shortened V by 0 bases and J by 5 bases, and 8 bases separated the two germline ends. Germline assignment: CDR1 SGHNT and CDR2 YYREEE (reference sequence). This CDR3 has 13 amino acids. CDR3 protein: CASSLGPQTEAFF. As DNA, the CDR3 is TGTGCCAGCAGCTTGGGGCCGCAAACTGAAGCTTTCTTT.

The J gene is TRBJ2-1, the V gene TRBV4-1; TRBD2 agrees at 11 bases. Germline V gene lookup returns CDR1 MGHRA and CDR2 YSYEKL. The CDR3 has 17 amino acids. Germline trimming cut 4 bases from V and 8 bases from J; bases unmatched to any gene: 13. In nucleotides, the CDR3 is TGCGCCAGCAGCCTACAGGTAGCGGGAGGGCCACGGTATGAGCAGTTCTTC. Translation gives CASSLQVAGGPRYEQFF.

The chain links TRBV5-1 to TRBJ1-1; D is uncertain. CDR1 and CDR2 from the germline V gene are SGHRS and YFSETQ. The CDR3 length is 14 residues. V lost 1 base to trimming and J lost 1 base, with 8 bases between them. The CDR3 here is CASSLKGANTEAFF. The CDR3 DNA follows: TGCGCCAGCAGCTTGAAGGGAGCGAACACTGAAGCTTTCTTT.

This clone was counted once. The chain links TRBV24-1 to TRBJ1-1; maybe TRBD1 (6 bases). V dropped 5 bases and J dropped 11 bases, with 23 bases sitting between them. This CDR3 is built from 15 residues. CDR1 KGHDR and CDR2 SFDVKD come from the germline V gene. DNA for the CDR3: TGTGCCACCAGTGCTCCCTTGGGGGCAAGGGTAGTGGCTTTCTTT. Protein sequence: CATSAPLGARVVAFF.

This sequence joins TRBV6-5 and TRBJ2-7; a weak D match, TRBD2 (5 bases). Per germline, CDR1 MNHEY and CDR2 SVGAGI. V lost 0 bases and J lost 6, with 15 bases in between. This CDR3 comprises 15 residues. CDR3 sequence reads: CASSYSASRYSEQYF. CDR3 DNA sequence: TGTGCCAGCAGTTACTCCGCTAGCCGATATAGCGAGCAGTACTTC.

The J gene is TRBJ2-3, the V gene TRBV7-6, with 8 bases matching TRBD1. The length of the CDR3 is 17 residues. Trimming at V came to 4 bases and at J to 0 bases, leaving 9 bases not matched to a gene. Germline loops: CDR1 SGHVS, CDR2 FNYEAQ. The CDR3 loop reads CASSSLQGGASTDTQYF. The CDR3 DNA follows: TGTGCCAGCAGCTCGCTACAGGGGGGTGCTAGCACAGATACGCAGTATTTT.

The chain has TRBV20-1 and TRBJ1-5, with TRBD1 matching 8 bases. J gave up 2 bases and V 3 bases, and 9 bases lay outside the gene matches. Germline V lookup: CDR1 DFQATT, CDR2 SNEGSKA (reference sequence). The CDR3 totals 16 residues. The CDR3 is CSASPSGGVGNQPQHF. In DNA, the CDR3 is TGCAGTGCTAGTCCGTCAGGGGGCGTGGGCAATCAGCCCCAGCATTTT.

This clone appeared a few times. DNA for the CDR3: TGTGCCAGCAGCTTGGACAGGGCGTCCAACCCCTCTGGAAACACCATATATTTT. Amino acids: CASSLDRASNPSGNTIYF. The gene calls are TRBV5-5 and TRBJ1-3, with D perhaps TRBD1 (6 bases). CDR1 SGHKS and CDR2 YYEKEE come from the germline V gene (reference sequence). The CDR3 contains 18 residues. The V and J ends lost 0 bases and 0 bases respectively, with 16 bases between them.

This clone has just a few counts. V and J are TRBV29-1 and TRBJ1-6; 7 nucleotides align to TRBD1. V lost 5 bases, J lost 10 bases, and 14 bases stayed unmatched. Germline CDR1 is SQVTM and CDR2 is ANQGSEA. The CDR3 has 15 residues. The CDR3: CSVSFGAGGGSPLHF. The CDR3 region has the DNA TGCAGCGTTTCCTTCGGTGCAGGGGGAGGGTCACCCCTCCACTTT.

The J gene is TRBJ2-3, the V gene TRBV28; 12 bases are shared with TRBD2. V gave up 4 bases and J gave up 3 bases; unmatched junction bases: 5. The CDR3 is 16 residues long. The germline V gene has CDR1 MDHEN and CDR2 SYDVKM. The CDR3 DNA reads as TGTGCCAGCAGTTCGGGACTAGCGGGTTTTACAGATACGCAGTATTTT. Protein: CASSSGLAGFTDTQYF.

The rearrangement uses TRBV15 and TRBJ2-2, with 10 bases lining up with TRBD1. The CDR3 has 16 amino acids. Germline values: CDR1 LNHNV, CDR2 YYDKDF (reference sequence). Unmatched junction bases numbered 8, after V lost 3 bases and J lost 7 bases. The CDR3 here is CATSRSTGGNFGELFF. CDR3 DNA: TGTGCCACCAGCAGGTCGACAGGGGGCAATTTCGGGGAGCTGTTTTTT.

The chain uses TRBV4-2 and TRBJ2-3; possible D gene TRBD2, 7 bases. The CDR3 spans 17 residues. Germline lookup yields CDR1 LGHNA and CDR2 YNFKEQ. V was shortened by 8 bases and J by 1 base, with 22 bases between the two germline ends. CDR3 DNA sequence: TGTGCCAGCGCCTCACTGGGAGGGGGGATTGGCACAGATACGCAGTATTTT. Residues: CASASLGGGIGTDTQYF.

The J gene is TRBJ1-2, the V gene TRBV20-1; D is undetermined. Trimming took off 3 bases at V and 8 bases at J, with 19 bases between the two ends. The CDR3 length is 14 residues. Germline lookup yields CDR1 DFQATT and CDR2 SNEGSKA (reference sequence). CDR3 protein: CSASGLFIVGGYTF. DNA of the CDR3: TGCAGTGCTAGTGGACTGTTTATTGTAGGGGGCTACACCTTC.